This T cell receptor beta chain is drawn from a study of regulatory T cells in long-lasting Graves disease. This clonotype has at least ten counts. The sample's time point: newly diagnosed GD, antithyroid drugs for less than 3 months. There was RNA extracted from PBMCs, and the TCR library was made from it. The CDR3 is made up of 18 amino acids. V lost 4 bases to trimming and J lost 2 bases; unmatched junction nucleotides: 9. Relying on iRepertoire HTBI primers and Arm-PCR of CDR3 regions, the team built TCR beta libraries. TCRdb called the multiplex PCR reads again in MiXCR, with one record for every CDR3 protein. This table has around 250,000 distinct CDR3 sequences, approximately 16% appearing once.

The source is a female donor with Graves disease. The chain employs TRBV12-3 or TRBV12-4 and TRBJ2-1; 12 nucleotides match TRBD2. Source: peripheral blood mononuclear cells (PBMCs), taken at new diagnosis, from a patient treated with antithyroid drugs. CDR3 amino acids: CASSSPGLAGSTYNEQFF. DNA for the CDR3: TGTGCCAGCAGTTCCCCGGGACTAGCGGGTAGCACCTACAATGAGCAGTTCTTC.